The 26 T cell receptor beta chains below all came from one sample that was sequenced in a study of OX40 agonist ivuxolimab in advanced cancers. TCRdb's copy holds only in-frame clones and misses some; the assay was immunoSEQ multiplex PCR. The sample carries fewer than 4,000 clones, roughly 90% recorded once. The sample consisted of CD4+ or CD8+ T cells sorted from blood, taken in a trial of the OX40 agonist ivuxolimab. The source of these receptors is an adult with an advanced solid tumor such as melanoma, head and neck, liver or kidney cancer.

The CDR3 loop is CASSIRDRRSYEQYF. The CDR3 nucleotides are TGCGCCAGCAGCATCCGGGACAGACGATCCTACGAGCAGTACTTC. V usage is TRBV5-1 and J usage is TRBJ2-7; TRBD1 matches 7 bases. V was clipped by 4 bases and J by 1 base; unmatched bases: 8. The length of the CDR3 is 15 residues. The V gene's germline CDR1 is SGHRS and CDR2 YFSETQ.

V usage is TRBV5-3 and J usage is TRBJ2-7; D not certain. TRBV5-3 is assigned to the ORF class and has an uncertain function. V lost 2 bases and J 3 bases, leaving 6 bases between the germline ends. The CDR3 loop spans 12 amino acids. Here the CDR3 DNA reads TGTGCCAGAAGCTTTAAGGGCTACGAGCAGTACTTC. Protein sequence: CARSFKGYEQYF.

The V gene is TRBV5-5, the J gene TRBJ1-2; 7 bases align to TRBD1. CDR1 and CDR2 (germline): SGHKS, YYEKEE (reference sequence). V gave up 4 bases and J gave up 8 bases; unmatched junction bases: 23. This CDR3 spans 18 amino acids. CDR3 protein: CASSLEPGQLPGSGGYTF. For the CDR3, the DNA is TGTGCCAGCAGCCTAGAACCGGGACAGCTCCCAGGGTCAGGAGGCTACACCTTC.

The V gene is TRBV7-2, the J gene TRBJ2-3; the D gene is possibly TRBD2 (7 bases). CDR3 length: 15 residues. The germline CDR1 and CDR2 sequences are SGHTA and FQGNSA. Trimming left V 1 base short and J 2 bases short, with 10 bases between. The CDR3 DNA reads TGTGCCAGCAGCTTAGGGGGGGGGCACACAGATACGCAGTATTTT. It yields the protein CASSLGGGHTDTQYF.

The chain recombines TRBV7-3 with TRBJ1-1; D gene ambiguous. Trimming stripped 5 bases from V and 1 base from J, with 14 bases between. Per germline, CDR1 SGHTA and CDR2 FQGTGA. This CDR3 is built from 15 residues. The CDR3 nucleotides read TGTGCCAGCAGCCCGATCGTTTCGGGGAACACTGAAGCTTTCTTT. Translated: CASSPIVSGNTEAFF.

The V and J genes are TRBV27 and TRBJ1-2; possible D gene TRBD1, 5 bases. In germline, CDR1 is MNHEY, CDR2 SMNVEV (reference sequence). The CDR3 consists of 14 residues. V lost 5 bases and J lost 2, with 12 bases in between. The CDR3, as DNA: TGTGCCAGCAGTCCCGGGACCGGGAACTATGGCTACACCTTC. It specifies CASSPGTGNYGYTF.

The chain couples TRBV19 to TRBJ1-5, with D uncertain. From germline, CDR1 is LNHDA and CDR2 SQIVND (reference sequence). The CDR3 covers 15 residues. With 3 bases removed from V and 1 base from J, the gap between germline ends came to 10 bases. The CDR3 here is CASSIFPASNQPQHF. The CDR3 bases are TGTGCCAGTAGTATTTTCCCAGCCAGCAATCAGCCCCAGCATTTT. The entire variable domain, with the rest obtained from reference TRBV19 and TRBJ1-5, is as follows: DGGITQSPKYLFRKEGQNVTLSCEQNLNHDAMYWYRQDPGQGLRLIYYSQIVNDFQKGDIAEGYSVSREKKESFPLTVTSAQKNPTAFYLCASSIFPASNQPQHFGDGTRLSIL.

V gene TRBV29-1 combines with J gene TRBJ1-2; D perhaps matches TRBD1 (6 bases). The V gene lost 4 bases and the J gene lost 6 bases, with 12 bases spanning the gap. Per germline, CDR1 SQVTM and CDR2 ANQGSEA. CDR3 length: 12 residues. As DNA, the CDR3 is TGCAGCGTTGTTGGCAGGGGAAATGGCTACACCTTC. Amino acid sequence: CSVVGRGNGYTF.

V usage is TRBV30 and J usage is TRBJ2-7; a possible D gene is TRBD1 (5 bases). Per germline, CDR1 GTSNPN and CDR2 SVGIG (reference sequence). Deletions cut 4 bases from V and 2 bases from J, with 12 bases between. The CDR3 covers 13 residues. DNA for the CDR3: TGTGCCTGGAAGGGGCAGCCACCCTACGAGCAGTACTTC. This codes for CAWKGQPPYEQYF.

V usage is TRBV4-1 and J usage is TRBJ2-3; 10 bases are a match to TRBD2. The CDR3 runs to 17 residues. CDR1 is MGHRA and CDR2 is YSYEKL in the germline V gene. V was clipped by 3 bases and J by 0 bases; unmatched bases: 6. CDR3 in DNA: TGCGCCAGCAGCCATGTCACTAGCGGGGATAGCACAGATACGCAGTATTTT. It yields the protein CASSHVTSGDSTDTQYF.

The chain uses TRBV19 and TRBJ2-1, with TRBD2 matching over 13 bases. The J segment lost 9 bases and the V segment lost 5 bases, leaving 10 bases of the junction unmatched. CDR3 length: 16 residues. The germline V gene has CDR1 LNHDA and CDR2 SQIVND (reference sequence). The CDR3 reads CASSPRGLAGRGEQFF. The CDR3 nucleotides read TGTGCCAGTAGTCCACGGGGACTAGCGGGGCGAGGTGAGCAGTTCTTC.

This chain links TRBV7-9 with TRBJ2-3; D is perhaps TRBD2 (5 bases). The V end lost 5 bases, the J end lost 3 bases, and 12 bases lay between the germline ends. The germline gives CDR1 SEHNR, CDR2 FQNEAQ (reference sequence). The CDR3 consists of 14 residues. The CDR3: CASSPGLVTDTQYF. The CDR3 region has the DNA TGTGCCAGCAGCCCTGGACTCGTTACAGATACGCAGTATTTT.

This clone was seen once. The V call is TRBV11-3, the J call TRBJ1-4, with D possibly matching TRBD1 (5 bases). The CDR3 extends over 14 amino acids. V was cut by 9 bases and J by 4 bases, with 15 bases left in between. Per germline, CDR1 SGHNT and CDR2 YENEEA. This chain's CDR3 is CASGGVTFNEKLFF. The CDR3 nucleotides are TGTGCCAGTGGGGGGGTTACTTTTAATGAAAAACTGTTTTTT.

This clone was detected only once. The rearrangement links TRBV7-9 to TRBJ1-4; no reliable D call. Germline V gene data show CDR1 as SEHNR and CDR2 as FQNEAQ (reference sequence). This CDR3 has 14 residues. Trimming cost V 1 base and J 6 bases, with 9 bases left between them. CDR3 coding DNA: TGTGCCAGCAGCTTAGTAACGCCTCATGAAAAACTGTTTTTT. As protein: CASSLVTPHEKLFF.

The rearrangement joins TRBV7-9 to TRBJ1-3; D unclear. V was cut by 8 bases and J by 0 bases, with 8 bases left in between. The CDR3 extends over 13 amino acids. CDR1 and CDR2 from the germline V gene are SEHNR and FQNEAQ (reference sequence). This CDR3 reads CASEKSSGNTIYF. The CDR3 nucleotides are TGTGCCAGCGAAAAGAGCTCTGGAAACACCATATATTTT.

This sequence joins TRBV27 and TRBJ1-6; 7 nucleotides match TRBD1. CDR1 and CDR2 from the germline V gene are MNHEY and SMNVEV (reference sequence). The CDR3 consists of 18 residues. V lost 6 bases to trimming and J lost 8 bases; unmatched junction nucleotides: 19. The CDR3 here is CASRVQGNPGTRDSPLHF. CDR3 sequence (DNA): TGTGCCAGCAGGGTACAGGGGAACCCCGGAACAAGGGATTCACCCCTCCACTTT.

The chain combines TRBV10-2 with TRBJ2-7; 7 positions agree with TRBD1. The V segment lost 0 bases and the J segment 2 bases; nucleotides outside the gene matches: 4. Germline CDR1 is WSHSY and CDR2 is SAAADI. The CDR3 totals 15 residues. CDR3 amino acids: CASSESNRGTYEQYF. The CDR3 nucleotides are TGCGCCAGCAGTGAGTCAAACAGGGGAACCTACGAGCAGTACTTC.

The chain joins TRBV5-1 to TRBJ1-1; maybe TRBD1 (6 bases). CDR3 length: 14 amino acids. The V end was cut by 4 bases, the J end by 1 base, with 11 bases between. The germline V gene has CDR1 SGHRS and CDR2 YFSETQ. CDR3 amino acids: CASSPGTPNTEAFF. CDR3 sequence (DNA): TGCGCCAGCAGCCCCGGGACACCGAACACTGAAGCTTTCTTT.

This chain connects TRBV6-5 to TRBJ1-4, with no clear D. CDR3 length equals 14 residues. Per germline, CDR1 MNHEY and CDR2 SVGAGI. V lost 8 bases and J lost 0, with 10 bases in between. The CDR3 sequence is CASRRDATNEKLFF. The CDR3 DNA follows: TGTGCCAGCCGGCGGGATGCAACTAATGAAAAACTGTTTTTT.

This clone was detected only once. The gene calls are TRBV28 and TRBJ1-6; D call uncertain. Germline CDR1 reads MDHEN; CDR2 reads SYDVKM. The length of the CDR3 is 12 residues. The V end lost 8 bases, the J end lost 19 bases, and 21 bases lay between the germline ends. CDR3 amino acids: CASGTPDRRAHF. The CDR3 DNA is TGTGCCAGCGGTACTCCCGATAGGAGAGCTCACTTT. Supplemented by reference TRBV28 and TRBJ1-6, the full variable domain reads DVKVTQSSRYLVKRTGEKVFLECVQDMDHENMFWYRQDPGLGLRLIYFSYDVKMKEKGDIPEGYSVSREKKERFSLILESASTNQTSMYLCASGTPDRRAHFGNGTRLTVT.

The V call is TRBV4-2, the J call TRBJ2-3, with 8 positions matching TRBD2. With V trimmed by 1 base and J by 4 bases, 7 bases remained unmatched. Germline V gene sequence: CDR1 LGHNA, CDR2 YNFKEQ. The CDR3 sequence is 16 residues long. CDR3 sequence: CASSQVRGGGADTQYF. In DNA, the CDR3 is TGTGCCAGCAGCCAAGTACGGGGGGGAGGGGCAGATACGCAGTATTTT.

This chain uses TRBV5-1 with TRBJ2-3, with D possibly being TRBD2 (5 bases). The CDR3 contains 16 residues. Trimming pared 4 bases from V and 0 bases from J, leaving 15 bases between. Germline lookup yields CDR1 SGHRS and CDR2 YFSETQ. This chain's CDR3 is CASSEGLVTSTDTQYF. As DNA, the CDR3 is TGCGCCAGCAGCGAGGGTCTCGTAACTAGCACAGATACGCAGTATTTT. Combining the CDR3 with reference TRBV5-1 and TRBJ2-3 gives the whole variable domain KAGVTQTPRYLIKTRGQQVTLSCSPISGHRSVSWYQQTPGQGLQFLFEYFSETQRNKGNFPGRFSGRQFSNSRSEMNVSTLELGDSALYLCASSEGLVTSTDTQYFGPGTRLTVL.

The chain employs TRBV27 and TRBJ1-4, with D unclear. Germline V gene sequence: CDR1 MNHEY, CDR2 SMNVEV (reference sequence). This CDR3 spans 13 amino acids. The ends were cut back, 5 bases at V and 7 bases at J, with 11 bases in the middle. The DNA for the CDR3 is TGTGCCAGCAGTGGGAGGGAAAGTGAAAAACTGTTTTTT. As protein: CASSGRESEKLFF.

The rearrangement uses TRBV11-2 and TRBJ2-1; the D is unclear. This CDR3 comprises 14 residues. Per germline, CDR1 SGHAT and CDR2 FQNNGV. Trimming pared 6 bases from V and 6 bases from J, leaving 15 bases between. CDR3 coding DNA: TGTGCCAGCAGAGGCGTCCGATATGGCAATGAGCAGTTCTTC. The encoded protein is CASRGVRYGNEQFF.

J is TRBJ2-2 and V is TRBV10-1, with 10 bases fitting TRBD1. The CDR3 is 18 amino acids. The germline gives CDR1 WNHNN, CDR2 SYGVQD (reference sequence). J lost 6 bases, V lost 4 bases, and 14 bases had no gene match. The CDR3 sequence is CASSVFGGTGASAGELFF. The CDR3 nucleotides are TGCGCCAGCAGTGTATTCGGGGGGACAGGGGCATCTGCCGGGGAGCTGTTTTTT.

CDR3 residues: CASSSQLNTEAFF. The CDR3, as DNA: TGTGCCAGCAGCTCCCAGTTGAACACTGAAGCTTTCTTT. The chain joins TRBV11-2 to TRBJ1-1, with no clear D. The germline V gene has CDR1 SGHAT and CDR2 FQNNGV. Trimming left V 4 bases short and J 0 bases short, with 6 bases between. The CDR3 has 13 amino acids.